This TCR beta chain is drawn from a study of blood T cells in healthy people across ages. V lost 4 bases, J lost 3 bases, and 9 bases stayed unmatched. The CDR3 consists of 16 residues. The germline V gene encodes CDR1 SGDLS and CDR2 YYNGEE. Together with a sample-barcoded 5' primer, a J-beta primer mix was included in a second PCR lasting about 7 to 11 cycles. TCRdb re-called the 5' RACE reads through MiXCR, storing one row per CDR3 protein. In the table there are hundreds of thousands of distinct CDR3 sequences, 32% of which are singletons. This clonotype was seen only once. The sequencing input was blood. V usage is TRBV9 and J usage is TRBJ2-2; TRBD1 matches at 7 bases. The sequence came from an elderly woman in good health. CDR3 nucleotide sequence: TGTGCCAGCAGCTCAGGACAGGAAGAGTACACCGGGGAGCTGTTTTTT. It codes for CASSSGQEEYTGELFF.